This entry concerns a single TCR beta chain. The antigen is unknown. The record originates from a study of T cell responses to AZD1222 COVID-19 vaccine. Overall study findings and caveats: Possibly, clonal diversity was underestimated; donors were largely white British and included more females. None of the repertoires were sampled until the peak T cell response had passed. Targets within unmutated variant regions were reportedly found for nearly half of spike-specific TCRs.

The CDR3 contains 13 residues. The V and J ends lost 6 bases and 1 base respectively, with 9 bases between them. Germline V gene sequence: CDR1 MNHEY, CDR2 SVGAGI. Here immunoSEQ multiplex PCR was the method, and the copy in TCRdb shows in-frame clones only, minus some. The profile shows some 180,000 clones, just over 90% of them singletons. Sequencing used peripheral blood, obtained 28 days after the second AZD1222 dose. This receptor was identified in an adult who received the AZD1222 COVID-19 vaccine. The chain carries TRBV6-5 and TRBJ1-1; D unresolved. The CDR3 here is CASSPTRNTEAFF. The CDR3 nucleotides read TGTGCCAGCAGCCCGACAAGGAACACTGAAGCTTTCTTT.